Below, 2 T cell receptor beta chains from the same sample are listed, as sequenced in a study of technical replicates of blood from a handful of donors. Libraries were prepared by immunoSEQ multiplex PCR; TCRdb keeps only in-frame clonotypes and omits some of them. The data hold more than 60,000 clones, with over 90% observed a single time. The specimen was T cells isolated from PBMCs. Receptors were obtained from a human donor in good health.

This chain uses TRBV11-2 with TRBJ2-5; D is uncertain. The CDR3 sequence is 14 residues long. Looked up from germline, CDR1 is SGHAT and CDR2 is FQNNGV. V gave up 1 base and J gave up 1 base, with 7 bases separating them. As DNA, the CDR3 is TGTGCCAGCAGCTTAGGGGCAGCCCAAGAGACCCAGTACTTC. Residues: CASSLGAAQETQYF.

CDR3 DNA sequence: TGCGCCAGCAGCTCCGGGAAGTTGTTCACTGAAGCTTTCTTT. Translation: CASSSGKLFTEAFF. The chain carries TRBV5-1 and TRBJ1-1; no firm D call. Germline V lookup: CDR1 SGHRS, CDR2 YFSETQ. Trimming stripped 3 bases from V and 4 bases from J, with 13 bases between. CDR3 length: 14 residues.